These T cell receptor beta chains were read from a single sample in a study of blood T cell repertoires in COVID-19. Measured with immunoSEQ multiplex PCR; TCRdb has only the in-frame clones, and not every one. The table includes some 140,000 clones, roughly 87% detected once. Material: PBMCs or T cells enriched from blood (not recorded which). These receptors were taken from a man under 40 who had recovered from COVID-19. Both conserved end residues are trimmed from each CDR3. The order of the fields is J gene, V gene, CDR3 protein.

TRBJ2-1,TRBV27,ASSTRQGARYNEQF
TRBJ2-2,TRBV5-1,ASSLGDRGRLVKAGELF
TRBJ1-1,TRBV3-1/TRBV3-2,ASSQESLTGILAEAF
TRBJ2-6,TRBV3-1/TRBV3-2,ASSPGFGANVLT
TRBJ2-7,TRBV5-1,ASRSGREYEQY
TRBJ2-7,TRBV5-1,ASSLDGTGTYEQY
TRBJ1-2,TRBV16,ASSQSLGEFYGYT
TRBJ1-4,TRBV30,AWSTLPLGTNEKLF
TRBJ2-2,TRBV9,ASSVATSGNTGELF
TRBJ1-2,TRBV29-1,SALREYGYT
TRBJ2-7,TRBV5-6,ASSLRGEQY
TRBJ1-1,TRBV5-6,ASRRQGRNTEAF
TRBJ2-4,TRBV7-2,ASSFGTGAAKNIQY
TRBJ2-7,TRBV2,ASSPETGSTYEQY
TRBJ1-6,TRBV5-6,ASSPSWGRDDNSPLH
TRBJ2-7,TRBV3-1/TRBV3-2,ASSQDSSGTYEQY
TRBJ2-3,TRBV19,ASSIGIGSGTADTQY
TRBJ1-4,TRBV18,ASSDSEKLF
TRBJ2-7,TRBV27,ASGGTGTGMNEQY
TRBJ1-1,TRBV6-1,ASRTTGNTEAF
TRBJ2-5,TRBV5-1,ASSIGRAPETQY
TRBJ1-5,TRBV3-1/TRBV3-2,ASSQDRLQPQH
TRBJ2-3,TRBV3-1/TRBV3-2,ASSQAGGPDTQY
TRBJ1-6,TRBV7-6,ASSGTGGSPLH
TRBJ2-2,TRBV30,AWSRRDSNTGELF
TRBJ1-1,TRBV5-1,ASSIQGQDTEAF
TRBJ2-5,TRBV10-3,AISESLLAEETQY
TRBJ2-1,TRBV7-9,ASSLTLAGEAEQF
TRBJ2-7,TRBV6-1,ASSEAPGGEQY
TRBJ2-3,TRBV3-1/TRBV3-2,ASSPVAGGVSDTQY
TRBJ2-1,TRBV4-1,ASSPETSGGTYNEQF
TRBJ2-1,TRBV9,ASSVGSGTSGVGEQF
TRBJ2-1,TRBV21-1,ASSPRTGKGNEQF
TRBJ2-7,TRBV10-2,ASSEGAGVYEQY
TRBJ2-4,TRBV5-1,ASSLARQGRSDIQY
TRBJ1-5,TRBV18,ASSPGGGNQPQH
TRBJ1-2,TRBV7-2,ASSPRGTGASRYGYT
TRBJ2-2,TRBV4-2,ASSQVGTGRSVPGELF
TRBJ2-5,TRBV5-1,ASSLAPAATQETQY
TRBJ1-1,TRBV3-1/TRBV3-2,ASSRRTGTANTEAF
TRBJ2-3,TRBV19,ASSISGTEFTDTQY
TRBJ2-5,TRBV6-5,ASSYSSAGGPQSQY
TRBJ2-2,TRBV7-9,ASSFRRGPNTGELF
TRBJ2-7,TRBV6-5,ASSYSTSGRGEQY
TRBJ2-1,TRBV7-6,ASSLELAGGPLSYNEQF
TRBJ1-4,TRBV3-1/TRBV3-2,ASSQPTGLNEKLF
TRBJ1-1,TRBV9,ASSVGGGAHTEAF
TRBJ1-3,TRBV30,AWRVQGAAGNTIY
TRBJ1-5,TRBV28,ASSLLNQPQH
TRBJ2-5,TRBV11-2,ASSSWTGDHQY
TRBJ2-5,TRBV19,ASSPRGYQETQY